This T cell receptor beta chain comes out of a study of T cell repertoires in cytomegalovirus infection. For the study at large: Matching HLA type and CMV infection were both indicated by public TCR beta signatures.

The study, taken as a whole, reports: CMV-specific TCR beta clonotypes restricted by HLA-C were the ones dominating the ex vivo response. The cumulative frequency of public TCR beta families distinguished individuals who carried CMV together with the relevant HLA.

TCRdb re-analysed the reads in MiXCR, keeping a single row per CDR3 protein. Of roughly 640,000 distinct CDR3 sequences in the sample, 20% to 25% were seen once. This clonotype has only a few counts. Its antigen is unknown. With 5 bases removed from V and 4 bases from J, the gap between germline ends came to 14 bases. Germline loops: CDR1 MNHEY, CDR2 SVGEGT. The CDR3 length is 15 residues. The receptor was isolated from a human donor in good health (CMV status not recorded). Some clones in this sample may be carry-over from other donors' samples. This rearrangement joins TRBV6-2 or TRBV6-3 to TRBJ2-2; the D gene is possibly TRBD1 (6 bases). Input material: CD8+ T cells from PBMCs. The CDR3 DNA follows: TGTGCCAGCAGTCCCTACAGGGAACGCACCGGGGAGCTGTTTTTT. It is translated as CASSPYRERTGELFF.